The table lists the clone carrying this TCR beta chain with a count of one. The entry originates in a study of somatic mutations in cytotoxic T cells in rheumatoid arthritis. The wider study: Flow sorting yielded some V beta antibody-stained T-cell populations at nearly 100% purity, among them V beta1+ cells sequenced for TCRB.

TCRdb's copy holds only in-frame clones and misses some; the assay was immunoSEQ multiplex PCR. Of 9,000 to 13,000 clones listed, about 70% are singletons. The healthy control blood donors were 55% female, with median age around 52 years (range roughly 20-75). The clonotype originates from a man in his 60s in good health. Sequenced material: CD8+ T cells sorted from blood.

The CDR3 here is CASSVDEGGSAGELFF. CDR3 in DNA: TGTGCCAGCAGCGTAGATGAGGGAGGTTCTGCCGGGGAGCTGTTTTTT. V is TRBV9 and J is TRBJ2-2; tentatively, D is TRBD2 (6 bases). CDR1 is SGDLS and CDR2 is YYNGEE in the germline V gene. Deletions cut 0 bases from V and 6 bases from J, with 15 bases between. The CDR3 contains 16 residues.